This T cell receptor (beta chain) is drawn from a study of cytomegalovirus exposure and HLA in healthy donors (dated by TCRdb to about 2017). About the investigation overall: In an earlier analysis of 587 of the donors, under 300 Gb of sequence data and 90 million to 130 million unique TCR beta sequences from about 180 million T cells were reported. Approximately 310 gigabases of sequencing data and around 85 million unique TCR sequences made up an early release that covered approximately 650 HLA-typed donors. Of the roughly 400 genotyped donors, approximately 82% fell in the genetic ancestry cluster associated with self-reported Caucasian donors. The aim of the study was to test whether cataloging public T cell receptors could identify signatures of past pathogen exposure. The study used immunosequencing to profile the T cell repertoires of hundreds of subjects and linked those repertoires to cytomegalovirus serostatus. A separate validation cohort of more than 100 different subjects was used in addition to the 666-subject first cohort. High-throughput TCR immunosequencing, statistical association of individual TCRs with disease status, and machine learning were combined to predict cytomegalovirus infection status. A later analysis re-examined previously published TCR beta repertoires from hundreds of donors and added high-resolution HLA genotyping to investigate patterns of TCR occurrence. Rather than using new phenotypic data, the later analysis identified candidate immune exposures from TCR beta sequences and from how often those sequences occurred across donors. An earlier analysis of approximately 640 of the donors applied high-throughput TCR beta sequencing to assess whether each TCR beta V gene segment acted as functional or pseudogenic. Donor age, sex, ethnicity and CMV serostatus were compiled alongside the repertoire data. Genome-wide SNP genotypes for about 65% of the roughly 670 donors were used in a later genetic analysis, which treated that subset as a discovery cohort. All discovery cohort repertoires had been generated using a single sequencing platform. Both class I and class II loci were covered by HLA typing, at four-digit resolution. Typing coverage differed by locus: A, B, C, DRB1 and DQB1 were typed in roughly 629-630 donors, DQA1 in 500 to 550, DPA1 in some 600, and DPB1 in 400 to 490. Roughly 5 DR-DQ haplotypes were handled as single units for association and clustering, since linkage in the cohort was strong. Across 398 genotyped donors of the cohort, an average of roughly 250,000 unique TCR beta nucleotide sequences per donor were sequenced, and approximately 17% of those sequences were non-productive.

Details on this clone: Its recognized antigen is unknown. Base qualities were left out, and no much larger clone turns up one base away.

CDR1 and CDR2 (SGDLS, YYNGEE) derive from the germline V gene. The CDR3 runs 19 residues from the cysteine to the phenylalanine. Only the CDR3 DNA stays, 57 bases, in frame from base 1. The V end gives up 0 bases and the J end 7 bases, leaving 18 bases in the junction not matched to a gene. What the authors observed across the whole study: The sequencing pipeline was judged likely to have produced a cluster of highly shared sequence variants as a technical artifact. An earlier analysis of 587 of the donors showed that most TCR beta V segments appeared in productive rearrangements either about 87% or about 30% of the time, which broadly matched IMGT annotations. A later analysis found that most CMV-associated TCR beta chains appeared HLA-restricted, with HLA associations seemingly driven largely by CMV exposure. Presence/absence analyses assumed roughly uniform sequencing depth across donors, an assumption that may not hold. While some public TCRs were present in many individuals, most TCR sequences turned up only very rarely across donors. Because HLA typing was unavailable for some donors at each locus, only the typed subset was used in association tests. In a later genetic analysis, a missense DCLRE1C variant was associated with V-gene and J-gene trimming of TCR beta chains, and the association was replicated in an independent cohort. The study listed 150 to 200 TCR beta chains as associated with cytomegalovirus. A later genetic analysis reported fewer N-insertions in productive TCRs among donors in an Asian-associated ancestry cluster than the roughly 700-donor mean. The cohort was sequenced for TCR beta chains only, and without alpha or paired-chain data the features that could be detected were limited. The 87-base-pair reads could not distinguish some IMGT-functional V segments, including TRBV6-2 and TRBV6-3, so those segments were excluded. In vitro tests confirmed that a few of the cytomegalovirus-associated TCR beta chains recognize cytomegalovirus antigens. Compared with equally common non-associated chains, HLA-associated TCR beta chains in a later analysis were more clonally expanded and had lower generation probabilities. The earlier analysis of a few hundred of the donors excluded some 15 rarely observed V segments, including chromosome 9 orphons, because counts were too low. For the cohort, immune exposure information was limited to CMV serostatus. Cytomegalovirus status was reported to be diagnosed by the classifier with high specificity and sensitivity in both the original and validation cohorts. Assigning TCR associations to individual alleles was difficult when HLA alleles, especially DR and DQ, strongly co-occurred. Linkage disequilibrium might explain the correlated functional status among segregating V segments, but an unknown experimental factor could not be ruled out. At a false discovery rate of 0.05, a later analysis linked around 17,000 TCR beta sequences to specific HLA alleles. In a later analysis, several top co-occurrence clusters were reported to appear linked to parvovirus B19, influenza, CMV and Epstein-Barr virus. It was suggested by the authors that the approach could potentially be generalized to other disease states and immunological phenotypes. In a later analysis, TCR association rates were found to vary across HLA loci, with the most associated TCRs seen for DRB1 alleles and the fewest for HLA-C alleles. A further reported finding was that TCR beta sequences accurately predicted the HLA-A and HLA-B alleles for most subjects in the first cohort.

The cohort was made up of approximately 700 healthy bone marrow donors. Cohort members were all nominally healthy when sampled, although unrecorded immune exposures were likely present. The donor tested CMV seronegative, placing the donor among the 350 or so seronegative members of the cohort. Every donor gave a peripheral blood sample, and the peripheral blood mononuclear cells from that sample were used for TCR beta sequencing. Genomic DNA extraction from the blood cell samples was performed with the Qiagen DNeasy Blood Extraction Kit. The method was the immunoSEQ multiplex PCR assay. For the multiplex PCR, a mixture combining 60 forward primers for TCR Vbeta segments and 13 reverse primers for TCR Jbeta segments was used. The CDR3 region of rearranged TCR beta genes was amplified from genomic DNA with a multiplex PCR assay. The Illumina HiSeq System was used to sequence the amplified TCR beta libraries as 87-base-pair reads. Per the authors' processing: A later analysis tallied 75 million to 95 million unique TCR beta chains across the 610 or so repertoires, and about 10 million of those chains were shared by two or more donors. Raw reads were error-corrected and collapsed into unique sequences with a nearest-neighbor algorithm that merged closely related sequences to remove PCR and sequencing errors. CDR3 sequences were aligned to IMGT reference sequences to assign V, D and J gene segments. For a sequence to be retained, at least a six-nucleotide match to both a V gene segment and a J gene segment was required. A rearrangement was called productive if the CDR3 had no stop codons and remained in frame with V and J, and every other rearrangement was called non-productive. Following IMGT convention, CDR3 was defined as the stretch from the second conserved V-encoded cysteine up to the conserved J-encoded phenylalanine. Sequences without an unambiguous match to a single V gene segment were excluded from the earlier analysis of several hundred of the donors. An earlier analysis of approximately 590 of the donors classified V segments as functional when productive rearrangements were above 56.7% and as segregating when the standard deviation between donors was above 5%. To diagnose cytomegalovirus status from the catalog of TCR beta chain sequences, a statistical classification framework was built. In a later analysis, TCR nucleotide sequences were compared against IMGT/GENE-DB human TR gene sequences so that V and J genes could be assigned. In a later analysis, CDR3 sequences and most-parsimonious VDJ recombination scenarios were assigned using the TCRdist pipeline. A later analysis defined each TCR beta chain by its CDR3 amino acid sequence plus V-gene family, and excluded reads lacking a unique V-gene family. To address suspected cross-contamination and a sequencing artifact, a later analysis removed some 620 highly shared, low-generation-probability nucleotide sequences. For each public chain, a later analysis derived a clonal expansion index from normalized ranks of inferred template counts within each repertoire. In a later analysis, generation probabilities were computed using a VDJ recombination model fitted to out-of-frame rearrangements, and the results were checked against IGoR. In a later analysis, hypergeometric tests were used to score TCR-TCR, TCR-HLA and TCR-CMV co-occurrence, with a repertoire-size bias correction applied to TCR pairs. In a later analysis, false discovery rates were estimated by permuting HLA or CMV assignments 20 times. In a later analysis, co-occurring TCRs were grouped using DBSCAN, and TCRdist sequence similarity was added for clustering within HLA-allele-positive subsets. For co-occurrence clustering, repertoires with fewer than 30,000 or more than 120,000 public chains were excluded, along with four or five repertoires with anomalous nucleotide sharing. Drawn from immuneACCESS, this table holds only the in-frame rearrangements with V and J called that TCRdb kept. Clones are partly lost; checked studies trace under half to an unresolved V gene and leave the rest unexplained. For V, J and clone size, that table is used; D and trimming come from the DNA. Here the sample has about 130,000 clones; 75% to 85% occur a single time. 1.5% to 2% of the sample is taken by the ten largest.

The TCR sequence derives from a man in his late teens or twenties in good health and CMV-seronegative. Sequenced material: PBMCs. Recombination joined TRBV9 with TRBJ2-2; 7 bases in between match TRBD2. The CDR3 in this case is CASSVGVGSSSGFIGELFF. The DNA reads TGTGCCAGCAGCGTAGGGGTGGGGTCGTCTAGCGGTTTTATCGGGGAGCTGTTTTTT.